This entry features one T cell receptor (beta chain) sequence. The sample comes from a study of cytomegalovirus exposure and HLA in healthy donors. Primers included in the PCR were 60 Vbeta and 13 Jbeta primers. Generated by immunoSEQ multiplex PCR, the TCRdb table keeps only in-frame clones and is missing some. The sample holds about 130,000 clones, approximately 82% seen once. Germline CDR1 and CDR2: MRHNA and SNTAGT. The CDR3 runs to 15 residues. V lost 3 bases, J lost 4 bases, and 5 bases stayed unmatched. The source is a boy aged 2 to 10 in good health and CMV-seronegative. J is TRBJ2-2 and V is TRBV6-4; 7 bases line up with TRBD2. The specimen was PBMCs. CDR3 loop: CASSESPGGTGELFF. DNA of the CDR3: TGTGCCAGCAGTGAATCTCCGGGAGGCACCGGGGAGCTGTTTTTT.